The rows below give T cell receptor beta chains drawn from one sample of a study of Graves' ophthalmopathy and Graves' hyperthyroidism. TCRdb fed the multiplex PCR reads into MiXCR, producing one record per CDR3 protein. Of approximately 460,000 distinct CDR3 sequences detected, about 15% appear once; the ten largest clones hold over 8%. Sequencing was carried out using blood. The receptors here all came from a woman aged 25 to 45 with Graves' ophthalmopathy. CDR3s include the opening cysteine and the closing phenylalanine or tryptophan. A D gene is named only where the DNA matches it firmly. Not every row has a clone size; where given, it reads once, few, many or a size class.

D gene	clone size	J gene	V gene	CDR3 DNA	CDR3 protein
TRBD1	few	TRBJ2-2	TRBV15	TGTGCCACCAGCACATCGGGACAGGGCGCCACCGGGGAGCTGTTTTTT	CATSTSGQGATGELFF
-	many	TRBJ2-7	TRBV20-1	TGCAGTGCTAGGGAGGGCAAATCTCCCTACGAGCAGTACTTC	CSAREGKSPYEQYF
TRBD1	many	TRBJ2-7	TRBV28	TGTGCCAGCAGTTTGGTCACCGGGACAGGGTTTTACGAGCAGTACTTC	CASSLVTGTGFYEQYF
-	many	TRBJ1-1	TRBV30	TGTGCCTGGAGTGTAGGGCCAGTCACTGAAGCTTTCTTT	CAWSVGPVTEAFF
TRBD1	few	TRBJ1-6	TRBV5-1	TGCGCCAGCAGCTTGGTACCCACAGGGGGCCTTGGTTCACCCCTCCACTTT	CASSLVPTGGLGSPLHF
TRBD1	-	TRBJ1-2	TRBV9	TGTGCCAGCAGCGTAGGCGACGACCTATCCGGGACAGGGGTTTCTGCCTTC	CASSVGDDLSGTGVSAF
-	many	TRBJ2-2	TRBV6-4	TGTGCCAGCTCCCCCGTAGCGGACACCGGGGAGCTGTTTTTT	CASSPVADTGELFF
-	many	TRBJ1-1	TRBV25-1	TGTGCCAGCAAAGGTCCGAGCAGGGGGAACACTGAAGCTTTCTTT	CASKGPSRGNTEAFF
TRBD1	once	TRBJ1-3	TRBV18	TGTGCCAGCTCACCACAGGGACAGGTGATCTCTGGAAACACCATATATTTT	CASSPQGQVISGNTIYF
-	many	TRBJ2-7	TRBV2	TGTGCCAGCAGTGAAGCGCTTGGGGGGGCCAAATTTTACGAGCAGTACTTC	CASSEALGGAKFYEQYF
-	-	TRBJ1-5	TRBV24-1	TGTGCCACCGGTGAAAGAGGAACAGGGCCCAATCAGCCCCAGCATTTT	CATGERGTGPNQPQHF
-	-	TRBJ1-5	TRBV6-1	TGTGCCAGCAGTGCAGGGATGCGTCAGCCCCAGCATTTT	CASSAGMRQPQHF
TRBD1	many	TRBJ1-1	TRBV13	TGTGCCAGCAGCTTGACAGGGGGGGACACTGAAGCTTTCTTT	CASSLTGGDTEAFF
TRBD1	many	TRBJ2-7	TRBV12-3/TRBV12-4	TGTGCCAGACTAGGGGACAGAGGTGCCCACGAGCAGTACTTC	CARLGDRGAHEQYF
TRBD2	many	TRBJ2-7	TRBV12-3/TRBV12-4	TGTGCCAGCAGTTTCGGGGGGGGGGCCTCCTACGAGCAGTACTTC	CASSFGGGASYEQYF
-	many	TRBJ2-5	TRBV9	TGTGCCAGCAGCTCCGGGATTTACCAAGAGACCCAGTACTTC	CASSSGIYQETQYF
TRBD1	many	TRBJ1-1	TRBV10-3	TGTGCCATCAGTGAGTTCCCGAAACGTGGCAGGGGGCGGGCTGAAGCTTTCTTT	CAISEFPKRGRGRAEAFF
TRBD1	many	TRBJ1-1	TRBV5-1	TGCGCCAGCAGCTCACAGGGGGCTGAAGCTTTCTTT	CASSSQGAEAFF
-	-	TRBJ2-5	TRBV28	TGTGCCAGCAGTTACGCGACGGGGGGCGAGACCCAGTACTTC	CASSYATGGETQYF
-	few	TRBJ2-5	TRBV5-8	TGTGCCAGCAGCCCGGGACACCCGCAAGAGACCCAGTACTTC	CASSPGHPQETQYF
-	many	TRBJ1-2	TRBV10-3	TGTCCCATCAGTGGAGGCTATGGCTACACCTTC	CPISGGYGYTF
TRBD1	many	TRBJ2-7	TRBV24-1	TGTGCCACCAGTGAGGGCCGGGGACAGGCCGAAGGTAACGAGCAGTACTTC	CATSEGRGQAEGNEQYF
TRBD1	many	TRBJ2-7	TRBV7-3	TGTGCCAGCAGCATGACAGGGGATCACGAGCAGTACTTC	CASSMTGDHEQYF
-	few	TRBJ2-2	TRBV3-1	TGTGCCAGCAGCCAAGATTATCGGACCGGGGAGCTGTTTTTT	CASSQDYRTGELFF
TRBD1	many	TRBJ2-5	TRBV11-1	TGTGCCAGCAGCGGAAGGGGGACAGAGCAAGAGACCCAGTACTTC	CASSGRGTEQETQYF
-	many	TRBJ1-3	TRBV28	TGTGCCAGCAAGAGGAGACCCTCGACCTCTGGAAACACCATATATTTT	CASKRRPSTSGNTIYF
-	many	TRBJ2-2	TRBV11-2	TGTGCCAGCAGCTTGGGGACCGGGGGGCTCGGCACCGGGGAGCTGTTTTTT	CASSLGTGGLGTGELFF
-	many	TRBJ2-7	TRBV6-1	TGTGCCAGCAGTGGAGGGAACTCCTACGAGCAGTACTTC	CASSGGNSYEQYF
-	many	TRBJ2-7	TRBV12-5	TGTGCTAGTGGTCAGGGCGGCTACGAGCAGTACTTC	CASGQGGYEQYF
-	many	TRBJ1-2	TRBV5-1	TGCGCCAGCAGCTACCAGGGGAAGCATGGCTACACCTTC	CASSYQGKHGYTF
-	many	TRBJ2-7	TRBV5-1	TGCGCCAGCAGCTTGGGATCGGGTAGCTCCTACGAGCAGTACTTC	CASSLGSGSSYEQYF
-	many	TRBJ1-3	TRBV9	TGTGCCAGCAGCGTTAACTCTGGAAACACCATATATTTT	CASSVNSGNTIYF
-	many	TRBJ2-2	TRBV13	TGTGCCAGCAGCTTAGGGGCGGAGAACACCGGGGAGCTGTTTTTT	CASSLGAENTGELFF
TRBD2	many	TRBJ2-5	TRBV27	TGTGCCAGCAGTTTTTTAGCGGGGGGCCCCTCAGAGACCCAGTACTTC	CASSFLAGGPSETQYF
-	many	TRBJ1-6	TRBV27	TGTGCCAGCACCCGGCTAGATAGGTCCTATAATTCACCCCTCCACTTT	CASTRLDRSYNSPLHF
TRBD2	many	TRBJ2-5	TRBV30	TGTGCCTCCCAGTGGACTAGCGGGAGAGAGACCCAGTACTTC	CASQWTSGRETQYF
-	many	TRBJ1-1	TRBV10-3	TGTGCCATCAGTGAGTCATCCGGGATCGAAAACACTGAAGCTTTCTTT	CAISESSGIENTEAFF
-	few	TRBJ2-5	TRBV6-2/TRBV6-3	TGTGCCAGCACCAAAAGTAGGGGGAGGGAGACCCAGTACTTC	CASTKSRGRETQYF
-	many	TRBJ1-6	TRBV19	TGTGCCAGTAGTATTTCGGCCGATAATTCACCCCTCCACTTT	CASSISADNSPLHF
-	many	TRBJ2-2	TRBV3-1	TGTGCCAGTGAAGCAGGAAACACCGGGGAGCTGTTTTTT	CASEAGNTGELFF
-	many	TRBJ2-7	TRBV20-1	TGCAGTGTTGGGGGGTGGGAGCAGTACTTC	CSVGGWEQYF
-	many	TRBJ1-2	TRBV28	TGTGCCAGCAGTCAAAGATCCGCAATATCCCGTGGCTACACCTTC	CASSQRSAISRGYTF
TRBD1	many	TRBJ1-1	TRBV12-3/TRBV12-4	TGTGCCAGCAGTTCGCCCTTTGACAGGGGGCGAACTGAAGCTTTCTTT	CASSSPFDRGRTEAFF
-	many	TRBJ1-2	TRBV6-1	TGTGCCAGCAGTGAACTGGGGGCTGGGTATGGCTACACCTTC	CASSELGAGYGYTF
-	many	TRBJ2-7	TRBV15	TGTGCCACCAGCAGAGCTGGCATAGCCTACGAGCAGTACTTC	CATSRAGIAYEQYF
TRBD1	many	TRBJ1-2	TRBV27	TGTGCCAGCAGTTCAGGGGGCGCTCTACACTATGGCTACACCTTC	CASSSGGALHYGYTF
TRBD2	-	TRBJ2-5	TRBV28	TGTGCCAGCAGTTTACCTAGCGGGAGATCGGTCTGGGAGACCCAGTACTTC	CASSLPSGRSVWETQYF
TRBD1	few	TRBJ1-3	TRBV20-1	TGCAGTGCTAATAACAGGGACAGAGGAAACACCATATATTTT	CSANNRDRGNTIYF
TRBD1	few	TRBJ2-2	TRBV11-2	TGTGCCAGCAGCGACAGGGGCGCCGGGGAGCTGTTTTTT	CASSDRGAGELFF
TRBD1	many	TRBJ1-5	TRBV29-1	TGCAGCGTGGGGGACAGCCTCAATCAGCCCCAGCATTTT	CSVGDSLNQPQHF
-	many	TRBJ2-2	TRBV7-2	TGTGCCAGCAGCTTAGCGGTCCGGAACACCGGGGAGCTGTTTTTT	CASSLAVRNTGELFF
-	many	TRBJ1-1	TRBV19	TGTGCCAGTAACCCCATTGGCTTTTCTAACACTGAAGCTTTCTTT	CASNPIGFSNTEAFF
-	many	TRBJ1-5	TRBV27	TGTGCCACCATATGGGGCCCTAGAATGAATCAGCCCCAGCATTTT	CATIWGPRMNQPQHF
TRBD2	-	TRBJ2-7	TRBV28	TGTGCCAGCAGTTTATTCCTCGGGGGGGGCTTGAGCTCCTACGAGCAGTACTTC	CASSLFLGGGLSSYEQYF
TRBD2	-	TRBJ2-7	TRBV6-2/TRBV6-3	TGTGCCAGCAGTTACGGAGGGACTAGTGTCTACGAGCAGTACTTC	CASSYGGTSVYEQYF
TRBD1	-	TRBJ2-5	TRBV11-2	TGTGCCAGCAGCTCCGATGGGACAGTCCACGAGACCCAGTACTTC	CASSSDGTVHETQYF
-	many	TRBJ1-3	TRBV28	TGTGCCAGCAGTTTGGACCAAACGTTTGGAAACACCATATATTTT	CASSLDQTFGNTIYF
TRBD1	many	TRBJ1-2	TRBV25-1	TGTGCCAGCAGTGACAGACAGGGAGTCAACTATGGCTACACCTTC	CASSDRQGVNYGYTF
-	many	TRBJ1-2	TRBV10-3	TGTGCCACCCTACAGGAAATCATTGATGGCTACACCTTC	CATLQEIIDGYTF
TRBD2	-	TRBJ2-5	TRBV7-3	TGTGCCAGCAGCCCCCCCCTCAGCCGGACTAGCGGGGGGAGAGAGACCCAGTACTTC	CASSPPLSRTSGGRETQYF